This TCR beta chain originates from a study of cytomegalovirus exposure and HLA in healthy donors. Generated by immunoSEQ multiplex PCR, the TCRdb table keeps only in-frame clones and is missing some. The sample lists over 150,000 clones, approximately 86% occurring once. V was trimmed by 0 bases and J by 10 bases, leaving 13 bases between them. Germline V lookup: CDR1 SGHVS, CDR2 FNYEAQ. The CDR3 sequence is 14 residues long. Notes on the study in general: Most TCR sequences showed up rarely, but some public TCRs showed up in many donors.

Points on this clone: Its antigen is unidentified.

Input material: PBMCs. The V gene is TRBV7-6, the J gene TRBJ1-5, with D possibly TRBD1 on 6 matching bases. The receptor was derived from a man between 18 and 29 years old in good health and CMV-seropositive. The CDR3 bases are TGTGCCAGCAGCTTAGCGGGACAAGCCCAACCCCAGCATTTT. Encoded protein: CASSLAGQAQPQHF.